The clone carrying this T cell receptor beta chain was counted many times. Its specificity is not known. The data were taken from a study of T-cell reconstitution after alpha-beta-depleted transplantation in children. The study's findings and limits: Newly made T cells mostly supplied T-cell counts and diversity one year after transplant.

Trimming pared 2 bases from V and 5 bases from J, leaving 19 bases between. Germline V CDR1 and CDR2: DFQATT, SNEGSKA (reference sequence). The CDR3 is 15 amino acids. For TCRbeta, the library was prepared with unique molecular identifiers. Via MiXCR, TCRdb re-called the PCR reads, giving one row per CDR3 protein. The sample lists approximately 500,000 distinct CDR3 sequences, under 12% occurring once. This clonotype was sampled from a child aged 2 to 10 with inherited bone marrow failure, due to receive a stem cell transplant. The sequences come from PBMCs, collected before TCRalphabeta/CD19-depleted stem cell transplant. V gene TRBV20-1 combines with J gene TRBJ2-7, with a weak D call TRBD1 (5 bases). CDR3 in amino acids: CSARSYRSPGDEQYF. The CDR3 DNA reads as TGCAGTGCTAGATCCTACAGGTCGCCAGGCGACGAGCAGTACTTC.